The 9 T cell receptor beta chains below were found in one sample sequenced in a study of early T cells in non-severe SARS-CoV-2 infection. TCRdb passed the 5' RACE reads through MiXCR, listing each CDR3 protein once. The table lists more than 65,000 distinct CDR3 sequences, over 10% of them singletons. Sequencing input: whole blood. Receptors were obtained from an adult who was a healthcare worker with PCR-confirmed SARS-CoV-2 infection or an uninfected control (not recorded which).

The gene calls are TRBV28 and TRBJ2-2, with TRBD1 matching 9 bases. The V segment lost 7 bases and the J segment 6 bases; nucleotides outside the gene matches: 6. The CDR3 is 14 residues long. In germline, CDR1 is MDHEN, CDR2 SYDVKM. DNA for the CDR3: TGTGCCAGCATCACACAGGGGGCGCCCGGGGAGCTGTTTTTT. Its translation: CASITQGAPGELFF.

This clonotype was recorded a few times. The chain joins TRBV29-1 to TRBJ2-7, with a tentative D call TRBD1 (5 bases). The CDR3 runs 12 residues. Trimming took 4 bases from V and 3 from J, leaving 10 bases between them. The germline V gene encodes CDR1 SQVTM and CDR2 ANQGSEA. The CDR3 is CSVVSTGYEQYF. The CDR3 nucleotides read TGCAGCGTTGTTTCTACAGGCTACGAGCAGTACTTC.

This clonotype was picked up many times. This sequence joins TRBV5-1 and TRBJ2-3; D is possibly TRBD1 or TRBD2 (5 bases each). The V end was cut by 4 bases, the J end by 0 bases, with 9 bases between. Germline CDR1 is SGHRS and CDR2 is YFSETQ. The CDR3 length is 14 residues. This chain's CDR3 is CASSRDHSTDTQYF. Here the CDR3 DNA reads TGCGCCAGCAGCAGGGACCACAGCACAGATACGCAGTATTTT. Filled out from reference TRBV5-1 and TRBJ2-3, the complete variable domain reads KAGVTQTPRYLIKTRGQQVTLSCSPISGHRSVSWYQQTPGQGLQFLFEYFSETQRNKGNFPGRFSGRQFSNSRSEMNVSTLELGDSALYLCASSRDHSTDTQYFGPGTRLTVL.

The DNA for the CDR3 is TGCAGCATGCGGACAGGGAGGGCAGATACGCAGTATTTT. It encodes CSMRTGRADTQYF. V and J are TRBV29-1 and TRBJ2-3; maybe TRBD1 (8 bases). The germline gives CDR1 SQVTM, CDR2 ANQGSEA. Trimming shortened V by 8 bases and J by 4 bases, and 16 bases separated the two germline ends. The CDR3 loop spans 13 amino acids.

In this sample, this clonotype turned up many times. This chain uses TRBV27 with TRBJ1-1, with D hard to call. This CDR3 region has 13 residues. The germline V gene has CDR1 MNHEY and CDR2 SMNVEV (reference sequence). V lost 5 bases, J lost 8 bases, and 15 bases lay in between. CDR3 amino acids: CASSLMGTLEAFF. CDR3 bases: TGTGCCAGCAGTCTTATGGGCACTTTGGAAGCTTTCTTT.

In this sample, this clonotype turned up many times. The CDR3 nucleotides are TGTGCCAGCCAAGATCTCAGCTCCTACGAGCAGTACTTC. Translation: CASQDLSSYEQYF. The chain employs TRBV28 and TRBJ2-7; no definite D call. Trimming stripped 8 bases from V and 0 bases from J, with 11 bases between. This CDR3 spans 13 amino acids. Germline assignment: CDR1 MDHEN and CDR2 SYDVKM.

V usage is TRBV7-6 and J usage is TRBJ1-5; D call uncertain. V lost 2 bases and J 1 base, leaving 15 bases between the germline ends. This CDR3 spans 17 amino acids. The germline CDR1 and CDR2 sequences are SGHVS and FNYEAQ. This CDR3 is CASSLKDPAISNQPQHF. The CDR3 nucleotides are TGTGCCAGCAGCTTAAAGGATCCAGCGATAAGCAATCAGCCCCAGCATTTT.

The chain links TRBV12-3 or TRBV12-4 to TRBJ2-3; no firm D call. This CDR3 has 12 residues. V dropped 3 bases and J dropped 7 bases, with 8 bases sitting between them. Here the CDR3 DNA reads TGTGCCAGCAGTTTGCCAGTTAATACGCAGTATTTT. As protein: CASSLPVNTQYF.

Here the CDR3 DNA reads TGTGCCAGCACCATAACCCGCGGGATAGGGGCAGATACGCAGTATTTT. The encoded protein is CASTITRGIGADTQYF. The chain couples TRBV6-1 to TRBJ2-3; the D gene is possibly TRBD2 (6 bases). V was clipped by 7 bases and J by 4 bases, with 21 bases between them. The CDR3 runs to 16 residues. CDR1 and CDR2 from the germline V gene are MNHNS and SASEGT.